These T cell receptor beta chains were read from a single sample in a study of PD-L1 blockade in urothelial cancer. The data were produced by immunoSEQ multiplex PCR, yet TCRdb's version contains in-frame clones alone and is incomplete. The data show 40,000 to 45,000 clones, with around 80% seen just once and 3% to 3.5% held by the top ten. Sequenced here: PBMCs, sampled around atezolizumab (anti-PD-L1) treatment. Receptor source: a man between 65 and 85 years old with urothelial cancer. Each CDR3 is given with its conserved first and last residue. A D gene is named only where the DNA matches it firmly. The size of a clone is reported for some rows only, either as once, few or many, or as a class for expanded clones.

CDR3 DNA: TGTGCCACCAGCAGAGGACAGGAATGGAATCAGCCCCAGCATTTT
CDR3 protein: CATSRGQEWNQPQHF
clone size: medium-sized
V gene: TRBV15
D gene: NA
J gene: TRBJ1-5

CDR3 DNA: TGCAGCGTTCAGACACTACCAGGGGACACTGAAGCTTTCTTT
CDR3 protein: CSVQTLPGDTEAFF
clone size: NA
V gene: TRBV29-1
D gene: NA
J gene: TRBJ1-1

CDR3 DNA: TGTGCCAGCTCACGGGAGGGGAACGGAAATAATTCACCCCTCCACTTT
CDR3 protein: CASSREGNGNNSPLHF
clone size: NA
V gene: TRBV18
D gene: NA
J gene: TRBJ1-6

CDR3 DNA: TGTGCCAGTAGTATAGCGAAAGCCTCCTACGAGCAGTACTTC
CDR3 protein: CASSIAKASYEQYF
clone size: NA
V gene: TRBV19
D gene: NA
J gene: TRBJ2-7

CDR3 DNA: TGTGCCAGCCTCGGAGTTGCTACGCAGTATTTT
CDR3 protein: CASLGVATQYF
clone size: NA
V gene: TRBV7-9
D gene: NA
J gene: TRBJ2-3

CDR3 DNA: TGTGCCAGCAGTTTACCGAGACAGCATGGCGGGACCCAGTACTTC
CDR3 protein: CASSLPRQHGGTQYF
clone size: NA
V gene: TRBV28
D gene: NA
J gene: TRBJ2-5

CDR3 DNA: TGCAGCGGCGCCGGGACAGGGAATGGCTACACCTTC
CDR3 protein: CSGAGTGNGYTF
clone size: NA
V gene: TRBV29-1
D gene: TRBD1
J gene: TRBJ1-2

CDR3 DNA: TGTGCCAGCAGCTTATTGAGCGGAGGTGATAATGAAAAACTGTTTTTT
CDR3 protein: CASSLLSGGDNEKLFF
clone size: NA
V gene: TRBV13
D gene: NA
J gene: TRBJ1-4

CDR3 DNA: TGTGCCAGTAGTACGGGACAGGGTAAGGGCCAGCCCCAGCATTTT
CDR3 protein: CASSTGQGKGQPQHF
clone size: NA
V gene: TRBV19
D gene: TRBD1
J gene: TRBJ1-5

CDR3 DNA: TGTGCCAGCACCAGCTCTGGGGCCAACGTCCTGACTTTC
CDR3 protein: CASTSSGANVLTF
clone size: NA
V gene: TRBV6-6
D gene: NA
J gene: TRBJ2-6

CDR3 DNA: TGTGCCAGCAGTTATACGGGACAGGCAAAAGCTTTCTTT
CDR3 protein: CASSYTGQAKAFF
clone size: NA
V gene: TRBV6-6
D gene: TRBD1
J gene: TRBJ1-1

CDR3 DNA: TGTGCCAGCAGCCGACAGGCTGATAATTCACCCCTCCACTTT
CDR3 protein: CASSRQADNSPLHF
clone size: NA
V gene: TRBV4-2
D gene: NA
J gene: TRBJ1-6

CDR3 DNA: TGTGCCAGCAGCGCAAGAGTGGGAGGGGGGCCACGCGGGAGCTATGGCTACACCTTC
CDR3 protein: CASSARVGGGPRGSYGYTF
clone size: NA
V gene: TRBV9
D gene: NA
J gene: TRBJ1-2

CDR3 DNA: TGTGCCAGCAGCGCCAACTGGGGGGGCTATGGCTACACCTTC
CDR3 protein: CASSANWGGYGYTF
clone size: NA
V gene: TRBV9
D gene: NA
J gene: TRBJ1-2

CDR3 DNA: TGTGCCAGCAGCTACCGGACTAGCGGGACCTACGAGCAGTACTTC
CDR3 protein: CASSYRTSGTYEQYF
clone size: NA
V gene: TRBV11-2
D gene: TRBD2
J gene: TRBJ2-7

CDR3 DNA: TGTGCCAGCAGCTCAGGCAAACGGGAGATCAGCCCCTACAATGAGCAGTTCTTC
CDR3 protein: CASSSGKREISPYNEQFF
clone size: NA
V gene: TRBV5-6
D gene: NA
J gene: TRBJ2-1

CDR3 DNA: TGCGCCAGCAGCCCATACACCCCATCGGAGACCCAGTACTTC
CDR3 protein: CASSPYTPSETQYF
clone size: NA
V gene: TRBV5-1
D gene: NA
J gene: TRBJ2-5

CDR3 DNA: TGTGCCAGCCGGCAGGGAGGGAAAGCTTTCTTT
CDR3 protein: CASRQGGKAFF
clone size: NA
V gene: TRBV5-4
D gene: NA
J gene: TRBJ1-1

CDR3 DNA: TGTGCCAGTAAAGAGAACGAAAAACTGTTTTTT
CDR3 protein: CASKENEKLFF
clone size: NA
V gene: TRBV19
D gene: NA
J gene: TRBJ1-4

CDR3 DNA: TGCGCCAGCAGCCCTTACAGTTTGAACACTGAAGCTTTCTTT
CDR3 protein: CASSPYSLNTEAFF
clone size: NA
V gene: TRBV5-1
D gene: NA
J gene: TRBJ1-1

CDR3 DNA: TGTGCCACCAGCAGAGGGGTCAGGGGTGCTGAAGCTTTCTTT
CDR3 protein: CATSRGVRGAEAFF
clone size: once
V gene: TRBV15
D gene: NA
J gene: TRBJ1-1

CDR3 DNA: TGCAGTGCTGCTATCTCCTACGAGCAGTACTTC
CDR3 protein: CSAAISYEQYF
clone size: NA
V gene: TRBV20-1
D gene: NA
J gene: TRBJ2-7

CDR3 DNA: TGTGCCAGCAGCTTTTCCTGGACTAGCGGGTACACAGATACGCAGTATTTT
CDR3 protein: CASSFSWTSGYTDTQYF
clone size: NA
V gene: TRBV5-4
D gene: TRBD2
J gene: TRBJ2-3

CDR3 DNA: TGCGCCAGCAGCTTGGGGCAGGGGATGGTTGGCTACACCTTC
CDR3 protein: CASSLGQGMVGYTF
clone size: NA
V gene: TRBV5-1
D gene: NA
J gene: TRBJ1-2

CDR3 DNA: TGTGCCAGCAGTTTCTTGGGCCAGGGAATAGATACGCAGTATTTT
CDR3 protein: CASSFLGQGIDTQYF
clone size: NA
V gene: TRBV28
D gene: NA
J gene: TRBJ2-3

CDR3 DNA: TGTGCCAGCAGTACCGGAGGGGGCAGCAATCAGCCCCAGCATTTT
CDR3 protein: CASSTGGGSNQPQHF
clone size: NA
V gene: TRBV6-5
D gene: TRBD1
J gene: TRBJ1-5